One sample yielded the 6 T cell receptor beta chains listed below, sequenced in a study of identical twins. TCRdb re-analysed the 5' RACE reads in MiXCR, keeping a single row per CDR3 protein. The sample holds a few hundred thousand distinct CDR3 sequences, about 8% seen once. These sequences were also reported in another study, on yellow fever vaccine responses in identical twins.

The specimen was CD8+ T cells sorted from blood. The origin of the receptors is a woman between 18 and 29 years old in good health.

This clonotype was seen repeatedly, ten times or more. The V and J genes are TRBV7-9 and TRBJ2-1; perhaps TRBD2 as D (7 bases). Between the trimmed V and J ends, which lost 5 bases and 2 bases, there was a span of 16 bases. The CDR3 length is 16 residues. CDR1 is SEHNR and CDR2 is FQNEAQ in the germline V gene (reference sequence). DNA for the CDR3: TGTGCCAGCAGCATACGTGGGGGGGGCCCCTACAATGAGCAGTTCTTC. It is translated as CASSIRGGGPYNEQFF.

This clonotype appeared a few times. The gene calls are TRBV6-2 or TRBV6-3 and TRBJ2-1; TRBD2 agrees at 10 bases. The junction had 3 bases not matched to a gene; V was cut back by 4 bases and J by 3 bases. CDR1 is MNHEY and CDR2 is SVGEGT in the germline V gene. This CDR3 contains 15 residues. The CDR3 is CASSFGTSDYNEQFF. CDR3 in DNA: TGTGCCAGCAGTTTTGGGACTAGCGACTACAATGAGCAGTTCTTC.

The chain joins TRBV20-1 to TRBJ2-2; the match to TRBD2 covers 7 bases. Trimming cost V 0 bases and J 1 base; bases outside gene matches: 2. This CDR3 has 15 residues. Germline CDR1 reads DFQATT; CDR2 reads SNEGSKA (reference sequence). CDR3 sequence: CSARESSGNTGELFF. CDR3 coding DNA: TGCAGTGCTAGAGAGTCTAGCGGGAACACCGGGGAGCTGTTTTTT.

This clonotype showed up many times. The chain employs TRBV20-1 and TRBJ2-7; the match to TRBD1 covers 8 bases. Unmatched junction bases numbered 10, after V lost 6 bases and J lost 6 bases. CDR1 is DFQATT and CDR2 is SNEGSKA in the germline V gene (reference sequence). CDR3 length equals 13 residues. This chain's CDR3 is CSARRGQGVEQYF. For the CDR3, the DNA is TGCAGTGCCAGACGCGGACAGGGAGTCGAGCAGTACTTC.

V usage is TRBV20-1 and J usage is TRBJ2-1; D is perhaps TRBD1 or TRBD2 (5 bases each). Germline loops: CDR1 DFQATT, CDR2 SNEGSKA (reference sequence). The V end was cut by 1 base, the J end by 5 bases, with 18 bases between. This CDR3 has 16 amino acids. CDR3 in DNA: TGCAGTGCTAGAGCTGTTTGGGACCACGAAAACAATGAGCAGTTCTTC. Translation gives CSARAVWDHENNEQFF.

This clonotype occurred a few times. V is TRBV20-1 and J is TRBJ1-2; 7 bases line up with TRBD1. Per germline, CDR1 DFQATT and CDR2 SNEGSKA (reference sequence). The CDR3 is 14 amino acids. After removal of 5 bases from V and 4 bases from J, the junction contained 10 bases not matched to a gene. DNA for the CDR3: TGCAGTGCTCAAGACAGGGACCTCGGCTATGGCTACACCTTC. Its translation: CSAQDRDLGYGYTF.